Here is one T cell receptor (beta chain) with its context. Trimming shortened V by 2 bases and J by 5 bases, and 21 bases separated the two germline ends. Germline loops: CDR1 GTSNPN, CDR2 SVGIG (reference sequence). The CDR3 totals 16 residues. In the PCR, 60 Vbeta and 13 Jbeta primers were used. This table comes from immunoSEQ multiplex PCR, and its TCRdb copy is limited to in-frame clones, with some not included. The data show approximately 110,000 clones, roughly two thirds seen once. This entry comes from a study of cytomegalovirus exposure and HLA in healthy donors. The chain links TRBV30 to TRBJ1-2, with D possibly matching TRBD1 (6 bases). This clonotype originated in a man aged 30 to 39 in good health and CMV-seronegative. Sequenced: PBMCs. CDR3 in DNA: TGTGCCTGGAGTCCCCCCGGGGACACCTTTTCTTATGGCTACACCTTC. Its protein is CAWSPPGDTFSYGYTF.